This T cell receptor beta chain was recorded in a study of blood T cell repertoires in COVID-19. Background on the study: Samples representing acute and convalescent COVID-19 were sourced from the United States, Italy and Spain. The cDNA or gDNA used as material had been derived from T cells, B-cell-depleted T cells, or PBMCs.

This clone came up a few times. Study processing details: Estimation of nucleated cell counts relied on the amplification of reference gene primers. Profiling relied on immunoSEQ multiplex PCR, and the TCRdb table lists in-frame clones only, not all of them. D and trimming were read from the DNA, whereas the V and J calls and clone size are those reported in that table. Of some 130,000 clones in the sample, more than 75% are singletons; the top ten hold about 3.5%. J was trimmed by 7 bases and V by 3 bases; bases with no gene match: 2. CDR3 length equals 13 residues. Germline CDR1 SGHTA, CDR2 FQGNSA. The rearrangement joins TRBV7-2 to TRBJ1-1; TRBD1 agrees at 10 bases. Sequencing used peripheral blood. The clonotype comes from a man aged 45 to 65 with active COVID-19. Here the CDR3 DNA reads TGTGCCAGCAGCTTCCGGGACAGGGGTGAAGCTTTCTTT. It translates to CASSFRDRGEAFF.